This passage covers 30 T cell receptor beta chains from one sample sequenced in a study of Ad26.COV2.S vaccination and SARS-CoV-2 variants. The assay was immunoSEQ multiplex PCR, and TCRdb's table has in-frame clones only and misses some. The sample yields about 350,000 clones, 85% to 90% seen once. As to treatment: roughly 19 received Ad26.COV2.S at low or high dose, single or two shots; five or six received placebo; per-sample allocation not given. Day 63 after the first vaccine or placebo injection was the time point for sampling. The sequencing used peripheral blood, collected in a trial of Ad26.COV2.S vaccine versus placebo. The receptors here all came from a person aged 18-65 years who received the Ad26.COV2.S COVID-19 vaccine or a placebo.

The rearrangement uses TRBV5-4 and TRBJ1-1; a weak D match, TRBD1 (5 bases). CDR3 size: 16 residues. Germline-derived CDR1 and CDR2 are SGHNT and YYREEE (reference sequence). V was shortened by 3 bases and J by 4 bases, with 19 bases between the two germline ends. CDR3 DNA sequence: TGTGCCAGCAGCTCCGGGGCGACCCTGCTGAGCACTGAAGCTTTCTTT. Its protein product is CASSSGATLLSTEAFF.

In nucleotides, the CDR3 is TGTGCCAGCAGTCCCAGGGTTCGGGTATTGGCAAACATTCAGTACTTC. Its protein product is CASSPRVRVLANIQYF. The rearrangement links TRBV6-2 or TRBV6-3 to TRBJ2-4; D might be TRBD1 (5 bases). V gave up 5 bases and J gave up 6 bases, with 20 bases separating them. The CDR3 loop spans 16 amino acids. Germline V gene lookup returns CDR1 MNHEY and CDR2 SVGEGT.

The rearrangement uses TRBV28 and TRBJ2-5; D might be TRBD2 (5 bases). Germline CDR1 is MDHEN and CDR2 is SYDVKM. V was trimmed by 7 bases and J by 1 base, leaving 7 bases between them. The CDR3 runs to 12 residues. As DNA, the CDR3 is TGTGCCAGCACGAGGGCCCAAGAGACCCAGTACTTC. Translation: CASTRAQETQYF.

The chain links TRBV2 to TRBJ1-5; D unresolved. This CDR3 region has 14 residues. Trimming removed 1 base from V and 3 bases from J, with 7 bases in between. Germline lookup yields CDR1 SNHLY and CDR2 FYNNEI. The DNA for the CDR3 is TGTGCCAGCAGTGAAGAACTGTTCAATCAGCCCCAGCATTTT. It specifies CASSEELFNQPQHF.

CDR3 sequence (DNA): TGTGCCAGCGGCAGGAACACTAATTCACCCCTCCACTTT. Translation gives CASGRNTNSPLHF. The chain is built from TRBV2 and TRBJ1-6; D call uncertain. This CDR3 region has 13 residues. The V gene lost 8 bases and the J gene lost 6 bases, with 11 bases spanning the gap. Germline CDR1 is SNHLY and CDR2 is FYNNEI.

The chain has TRBV20-1 and TRBJ1-5, with D unclear. CDR1 DFQATT and CDR2 SNEGSKA come from the germline V gene (reference sequence). CDR3 length: 17 amino acids. V was pared by 3 bases and J by 0 bases, with 18 bases between. Here the CDR3 reads CSASYGRTKYSNQPQHF. Written as DNA, the CDR3 is TGCAGTGCTAGTTATGGACGGACCAAATATAGCAATCAGCCCCAGCATTTT.

This sequence joins TRBV11-3 and TRBJ1-5; no reliable D call. The V end lost 6 bases, the J end lost 4 bases, and 16 bases lay between the germline ends. There are 15 residues in the CDR3. CDR1 is SGHNT, CDR2 YENEEA, per germline. The CDR3 DNA reads TGTGCCAGCAGTCAACGAGGGCCCGAGAATCAGCCCCAGCATTTT. This encodes CASSQRGPENQPQHF.

This chain links TRBV20-1 with TRBJ1-4; D gene ambiguous. The CDR3 loop spans 10 amino acids. The germline V gene encodes CDR1 DFQATT and CDR2 SNEGSKA (reference sequence). The V end was cut by 3 bases, the J end by 7 bases, with 3 bases between. The CDR3 DNA follows: TGCAGTGCTAGGCGTGAAAAACTGTTTTTT. Translation: CSARREKLFF.

This chain joins TRBV5-1 and TRBJ2-3, with TRBD2 matching 11 bases. CDR3 length equals 16 residues. The V segment lost 6 bases and the J segment 2 bases; nucleotides outside the gene matches: 8. The V gene's germline CDR1 is SGHRS and CDR2 YFSETQ. The CDR3 DNA sequence: TGCGCCAGCACTCCGGGACTAGCGGCCTACACAGATACGCAGTATTTT. Translation gives CASTPGLAAYTDTQYF.

The V call is TRBV28, the J call TRBJ1-1; D remains ambiguous. Trimming shortened V by 1 base and J by 1 base, and 4 bases separated the two germline ends. CDR3 length: 13 residues. Germline V gene data show CDR1 as MDHEN and CDR2 as SYDVKM. The CDR3 DNA follows: TGTGCCAGCAGTTTATCGCGGAACACTGAAGCTTTCTTT. Translated: CASSLSRNTEAFF.

The chain carries TRBV29-1 and TRBJ2-3, with TRBD1 as a possible D gene (6 bases). Germline values: CDR1 SQVTM, CDR2 ANQGSEA. Trimming shortened V by 7 bases and J by 0 bases, and 23 bases separated the two germline ends. The CDR3 is 17 residues long. CDR3 in amino acids: CSGLVSKGDTSTDTQYF. The CDR3, as DNA: TGCAGCGGTCTAGTGAGCAAGGGGGACACTAGCACAGATACGCAGTATTTT.

The chain is built from TRBV28 and TRBJ2-2, with 11 bases identical to TRBD1. J lost 3 bases, V lost 8 bases, and 11 bases had no gene match. The germline gives CDR1 MDHEN, CDR2 SYDVKM. The CDR3 spans 17 residues. The CDR3 here is CASETTGTGGYTGELFF. The CDR3 coding sequence is TGTGCCAGCGAAACTACCGGGACAGGGGGTTACACCGGGGAGCTGTTTTTT. Full variable domain (remainder filled in from reference TRBV28 and TRBJ2-2): DVKVTQSSRYLVKRTGEKVFLECVQDMDHENMFWYRQDPGLGLRLIYFSYDVKMKEKGDIPEGYSVSREKKERFSLILESASTNQTSMYLCASETTGTGGYTGELFFGEGSRLTVL.

This clone was found once. The rearrangement links TRBV28 to TRBJ2-7, with 7 nucleotides matching TRBD1. The CDR3 sequence is 14 residues long. The V gene's germline CDR1 is MDHEN and CDR2 SYDVKM. After removal of 6 bases from V and 2 bases from J, the junction contained 7 bases not matched to a gene. The CDR3, as DNA: TGTGCCAGCAGGTCCGGGACAGCAACCTACGAGCAGTACTTC. Amino acid sequence: CASRSGTATYEQYF.

This chain joins TRBV7-2 and TRBJ2-5; the D gene is possibly TRBD2 (6 bases). Germline values: CDR1 SGHTA, CDR2 FQGNSA. The germline V and J ends were trimmed by 4 bases and 0 bases, with 12 bases remaining between them. This CDR3 region has 15 residues. CDR3 in DNA: TGTGCCAGCAGCTCCCAATGGACTAACCAAGAGACCCAGTACTTC. Protein: CASSSQWTNQETQYF.

J is TRBJ2-7 and V is TRBV19; 7 nucleotides match TRBD1. Germline V gene sequence: CDR1 LNHDA, CDR2 SQIVND (reference sequence). This CDR3 has 15 amino acids. V was clipped by 1 base and J by 4 bases; unmatched bases: 7. DNA for the CDR3: TGTGCCAGTAGTATAGGGGAAGGGGGCTCTTACGAGCAGTACTTC. This encodes CASSIGEGGSYEQYF.

The chain recombines TRBV3-1 (or the pseudogene TRBV3-2) with TRBJ2-1; TRBD1 matches at 8 bases. In germline, CDR1 is LGHDT, CDR2 YNNKEL (reference sequence). The CDR3 has 16 residues. The ends lost 5 bases at V and 0 bases at J; junction bases unmatched: 6. CDR3 nucleotide sequence: TGTGCCAGCAGCACCAGACAGGGGAACTCCTACAATGAGCAGTTCTTC. Encoded protein: CASSTRQGNSYNEQFF.

This clone was detected only a few times. This sequence joins TRBV10-1 and TRBJ1-5, with D possibly being TRBD1 (6 bases). CDR1 and CDR2 (germline): WNHNN, SYGVQD (reference sequence). The CDR3 is 14 amino acids. V lost 4 bases to trimming and J lost 4 bases, with 11 bases between them. Here the CDR3 DNA reads TGCGCCAGCAGTGCCGACAGGACTAATCAGCCCCAGCATTTT. Translating gives CASSADRTNQPQHF.

This chain connects TRBV5-4 to TRBJ1-3; 7 positions match TRBD1. Unmatched junction bases numbered 10, after V lost 4 bases and J lost 0 bases. Looked up from germline, CDR1 is SGHNT and CDR2 is YYREEE (reference sequence). This CDR3 has 17 residues. The CDR3 DNA follows: TGTGCCAGCAGCACCCGCAGGGGGGTCAGCTCTGGAAACACCATATATTTT. Its protein is CASSTRRGVSSGNTIYF.

The CDR3 DNA sequence: TGTGCCAGCAGCTTAGATGGGCTAGCGGGGGGGCGTTTAAGCTCCTACGAGCAGTACTTC. It yields the protein CASSLDGLAGGRLSSYEQYF. The V and J genes are TRBV11-2 and TRBJ2-7, with 12 positions matching TRBD2. The CDR3 runs 20 residues. Per the germline V gene, CDR1 is SGHAT and CDR2 is FQNNGV. V gave up 0 bases and J gave up 0 bases; unmatched junction bases: 12.

This clone was seen only once. This chain connects TRBV2 to TRBJ2-7; no firm D call. V was clipped by 1 base and J by 0 bases, with 10 bases between them. The germline CDR1 and CDR2 sequences are SNHLY and FYNNEI. The CDR3 covers 15 residues. CDR3 DNA sequence: TGTGCCAGCAGTGAAGGGGCATCCGCCTCCTACGAGCAGTACTTC. As protein: CASSEGASASYEQYF. Looking up the rest from reference TRBV2 and TRBJ2-7 gives the full variable domain: EPEVTQTPSHQVTQMGQEVILRCVPISNHLYFYWYRQILGQKVEFLVSFYNNEISEKSEIFDDQFSVERPDGSNFTLKIRSTKLEDSAMYFCASSEGASASYEQYFGPGTRLTVT.

This clone was detected a few times. The chain couples TRBV7-2 to TRBJ2-5; TRBD2 matches 8 bases. The trim removed 3 bases at V and 5 bases at J, leaving 5 bases unmatched. Germline V CDR1 and CDR2: SGHTA, FQGNSA. CDR3 size: 14 residues. CDR3 amino acids: CASSFGGAGETQYF. CDR3 in DNA: TGTGCCAGCAGCTTCGGGGGGGCCGGGGAGACCCAGTACTTC.

The J gene is TRBJ2-5, the V gene TRBV11-2; weak D call: TRBD2 (5 bases). The germline V gene has CDR1 SGHAT and CDR2 FQNNGV. Trimming left V 0 bases short and J 3 bases short, with 5 bases between. This CDR3 region has 13 residues. For the CDR3, the DNA is TGTGCCAGCAGCTTAGAGAGGGAAGAGACCCAGTACTTC. Its protein is CASSLEREETQYF.

J is TRBJ1-1 and V is TRBV10-2; 9 positions match TRBD1. V lost 4 bases, J lost 3 bases, and 6 bases stayed unmatched. Germline V gene data show CDR1 as WSHSY and CDR2 as SAAADI. CDR3 size: 15 residues. The CDR3, as DNA: TGCGCCAGCAGTGTATTAAGGGACAGGGACACTGAAGCTTTCTTT. Translating it yields CASSVLRDRDTEAFF.

The CDR3 region is CSASGLAGGTDTQYF. The CDR3 DNA is TGCAGTGCTAGTGGGCTAGCGGGGGGCACAGATACGCAGTATTTT. The V call is TRBV20-1, the J call TRBJ2-3; 10 bases are a match to TRBD2. Germline lookup yields CDR1 DFQATT and CDR2 SNEGSKA (reference sequence). Losses at the gene ends were 3 bases for V and 1 base for J; bases not matched to a gene: 4. The CDR3 loop spans 15 amino acids.

This sequence joins TRBV5-8 and TRBJ1-2; 9 positions match TRBD1. The V segment lost 3 bases and the J segment 4 bases; nucleotides outside the gene matches: 7. Germline V gene sequence: CDR1 SGHTS, CDR2 YDEGEE. The CDR3 runs to 15 residues. The CDR3 coding sequence is TGTGCCAGCAGCTCCTTCTGGGACAGGGCCTATGGCTACACCTTC. It yields the protein CASSSFWDRAYGYTF.

This clone has a count of ten or more. The rearrangement joins TRBV7-8 to TRBJ2-2; no firm D call. The CDR3 covers 14 residues. V dropped 6 bases and J dropped 1 base, with 9 bases sitting between them. CDR1 is SGHVS and CDR2 is FQNEAQ in the germline V gene. The chain's CDR3 is CASSFKQNTGELFF. As DNA, the CDR3 is TGTGCCAGCAGTTTTAAACAGAACACCGGGGAGCTGTTTTTT.

The DNA of the CDR3 is TGTGCCTGGACCTCGGGGACAGGGGTAGGCAATGAGCAGTTCTTC. It codes for CAWTSGTGVGNEQFF. The J gene is TRBJ2-1, the V gene TRBV30; TRBD1 matches at 10 bases. Germline loops: CDR1 GTSNPN, CDR2 SVGIG (reference sequence). Germline trimming cut 4 bases from V and 6 bases from J; bases unmatched to any gene: 9. CDR3 length equals 15 residues.

J is TRBJ2-7 and V is TRBV29-1; no clear D gene. Germline CDR1 SQVTM, CDR2 ANQGSEA. V lost 4 bases and J lost 2, with 9 bases in between. The CDR3 has 12 residues. CDR3 nucleotide sequence: TGCAGCGTTGTCGTCAGGACCTACGAGCAGTACTTC. It is translated as CSVVVRTYEQYF.

V usage is TRBV5-1 and J usage is TRBJ2-2; 14 bases are a match to TRBD2. Trimming cost V 3 bases and J 3 bases; bases outside gene matches: 4. Germline V gives CDR1 SGHRS, CDR2 YFSETQ. CDR3 length: 17 residues. CDR3 bases: TGCGCCAGCAGCTCGACTAGCGGGAGGGCCGACACCGGGGAGCTGTTTTTT. Translation gives CASSSTSGRADTGELFF.

The rearrangement joins TRBV6-6 to TRBJ2-1; no firm D call. The ends were cut back, 2 bases at V and 9 bases at J, with 8 bases in the middle. This CDR3 spans 12 amino acids. The germline V gene has CDR1 MNHNY and CDR2 SVGAGI (reference sequence). CDR3 region: CASSYVRSEQFF. The CDR3 DNA sequence: TGTGCCAGCAGTTACGTACGGAGTGAGCAGTTCTTC.